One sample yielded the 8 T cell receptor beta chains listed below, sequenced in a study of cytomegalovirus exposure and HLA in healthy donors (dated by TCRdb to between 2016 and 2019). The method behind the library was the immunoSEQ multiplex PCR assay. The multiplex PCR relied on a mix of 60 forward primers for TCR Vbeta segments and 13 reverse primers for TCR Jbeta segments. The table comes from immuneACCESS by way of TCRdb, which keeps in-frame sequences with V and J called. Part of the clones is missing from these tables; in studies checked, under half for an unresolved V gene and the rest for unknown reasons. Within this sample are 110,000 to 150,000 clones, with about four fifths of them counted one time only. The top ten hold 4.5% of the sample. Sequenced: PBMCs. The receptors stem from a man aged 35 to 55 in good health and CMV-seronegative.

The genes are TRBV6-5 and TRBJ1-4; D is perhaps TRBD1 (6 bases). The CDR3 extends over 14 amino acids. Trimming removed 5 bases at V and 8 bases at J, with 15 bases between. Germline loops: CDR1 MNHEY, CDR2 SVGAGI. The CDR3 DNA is TGTGCCAGCAGTGACACGGCAGGGGCGGAAAAACTGTTTTTT. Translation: CASSDTAGAEKLFF.

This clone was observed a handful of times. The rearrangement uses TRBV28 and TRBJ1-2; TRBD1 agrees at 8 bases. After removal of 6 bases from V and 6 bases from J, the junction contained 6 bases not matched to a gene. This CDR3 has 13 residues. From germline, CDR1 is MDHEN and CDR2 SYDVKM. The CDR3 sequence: CASRDRVGNGYTF. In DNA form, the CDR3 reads TGTGCCAGCAGGGACAGGGTTGGGAATGGCTACACCTTC.

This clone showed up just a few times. CDR3 amino acids: CASSQGRTGEPQHF. CDR3 sequence (DNA): TGTGCCAGCAGCCAGGGACGAACAGGGGAGCCCCAGCATTTT. The chain carries TRBV6-6 and TRBJ1-5; 7 bases agree with TRBD1. Germline lookup yields CDR1 MNHNY and CDR2 SVGAGI (reference sequence). The ends lost 6 bases at V and 8 bases at J; junction bases unmatched: 10. This CDR3 comprises 14 residues.

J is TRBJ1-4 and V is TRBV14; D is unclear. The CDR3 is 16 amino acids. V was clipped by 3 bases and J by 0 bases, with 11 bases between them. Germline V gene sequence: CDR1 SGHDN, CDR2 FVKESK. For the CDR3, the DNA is TGTGCCAGCAGCCACGAAAGGACTGCAACTAATGAAAAACTGTTTTTT. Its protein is CASSHERTATNEKLFF.

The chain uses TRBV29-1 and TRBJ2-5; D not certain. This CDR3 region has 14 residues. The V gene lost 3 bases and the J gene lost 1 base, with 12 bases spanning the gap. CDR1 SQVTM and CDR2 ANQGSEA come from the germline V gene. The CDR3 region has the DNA TGCAGCGTTGACCGTTTCAGTTCCCAAGAGACCCAGTACTTC. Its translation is CSVDRFSSQETQYF.

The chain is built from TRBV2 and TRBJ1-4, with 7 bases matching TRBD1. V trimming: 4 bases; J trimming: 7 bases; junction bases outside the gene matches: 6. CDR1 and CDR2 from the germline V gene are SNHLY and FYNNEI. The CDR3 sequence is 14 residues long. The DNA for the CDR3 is TGTGCCAGCAGTGCACAGGGGTTCGGTGAAAAACTGTTTTTT. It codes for CASSAQGFGEKLFF.

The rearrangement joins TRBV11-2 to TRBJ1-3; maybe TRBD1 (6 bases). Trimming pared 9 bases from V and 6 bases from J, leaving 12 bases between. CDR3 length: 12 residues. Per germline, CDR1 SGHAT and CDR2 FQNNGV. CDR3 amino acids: CASGDIVNTIYF. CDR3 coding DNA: TGTGCCAGTGGGGACATTGTAAACACCATATATTTT.

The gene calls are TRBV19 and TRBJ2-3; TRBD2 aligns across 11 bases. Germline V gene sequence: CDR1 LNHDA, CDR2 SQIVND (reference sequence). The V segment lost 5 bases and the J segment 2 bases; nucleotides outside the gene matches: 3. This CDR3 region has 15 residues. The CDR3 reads CASSLLAGVTDTQYF. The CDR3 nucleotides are TGTGCCAGTAGTTTACTAGCGGGGGTCACAGATACGCAGTATTTT.